The 29 T cell receptor beta chains listed next were all sequenced from one sample in a study of CD8+CD57+ T cells in acquired aplastic anemia. Genomic DNA was employed as the template in profiling TCR beta VDJ and CDR3. Using its own MiXCR run on the reads, TCRdb lists one record per CDR3 protein. The data hold 400,000 to 600,000 distinct CDR3 sequences, with over 25% observed a single time. For sequencing, patients were chosen who had shown expansion of CD8+CD57+ cells by flow cytometry. Sequencing input: sorted CD4+, CD8+, or CD8+CD57+ T cells (not recorded which) from PBMCs. These receptors all come from a human donor with aplastic anemia.

This clonotype was counted a few times. The chain combines TRBV20-1 with TRBJ2-1, with D unclear. V lost 5 bases, J lost 6 bases, and 11 bases lay in between. The CDR3 runs to 12 residues. Germline lookup yields CDR1 DFQATT and CDR2 SNEGSKA (reference sequence). CDR3 loop: CSAAIPGNEQFF. The CDR3 region has the DNA TGCAGTGCTGCTATCCCGGGCAATGAGCAGTTCTTC.

This clonotype was counted many times. The V call is TRBV7-6, the J call TRBJ2-7; D not resolved. The V gene's germline CDR1 is SGHVS and CDR2 FNYEAQ. V was cut by 0 bases and J by 0 bases, with 9 bases left in between. The CDR3 sequence is 15 residues long. The CDR3 DNA reads as TGTGCCAGCAGCTTAGCCCGATCCTCCTCCTACGAGCAGTACTTC. Translation gives CASSLARSSSYEQYF.

This clonotype was picked up a small number of times. This chain uses TRBV6-1 with TRBJ1-2; no definite D call. The germline V gene encodes CDR1 MNHNS and CDR2 SASEGT. V was clipped by 9 bases and J by 2 bases, with 16 bases between them. This CDR3 contains 14 residues. The CDR3 nucleotides read TGTGCCAGTTGGCTTCCCGTGCGAAACTATGGCTACACCTTC. The encoded protein is CASWLPVRNYGYTF.

The chain has TRBV20-1 and TRBJ1-5; D gene unclear. Germline CDR1 DFQATT, CDR2 SNEGSKA (reference sequence). Trimming removed 0 bases at V and 2 bases at J, with 14 bases between. The CDR3 contains 16 residues. In nucleotides, the CDR3 is TGCAGTGCTAGAGATGGAAGGTCAGGAGGCAATCAGCCCCAGCATTTT. Protein: CSARDGRSGGNQPQHF.

This clonotype was recorded at least ten times. The V call is TRBV20-1, the J call TRBJ1-2; D unclear. The CDR3 contains 16 residues. V dropped 2 bases and J dropped 0 bases, with 16 bases sitting between them. The V gene's germline CDR1 is DFQATT and CDR2 SNEGSKA (reference sequence). CDR3 sequence reads: CSARFGSGGANYGYTF. DNA for the CDR3: TGCAGTGCTAGATTTGGGTCGGGCGGGGCTAACTATGGCTACACCTTC.

This clonotype showed up many times. Relative to the germline gene, one junction end is altered; a read error may explain this. This chain uses TRBV15 with TRBJ2-3, with a weak D call TRBD1 (6 bases). Germline V lookup: CDR1 LNHNV, CDR2 YYDKDF (reference sequence). The CDR3 loop spans 16 amino acids. CDR3 residues: CATSREGQGSTDTQYF. In DNA form, the CDR3 reads TGTGCCACCAGCCGAGAGGGGCAGGGGAGCACAGATACGCAGTATTTT.

This clonotype was seen a few times. The chain uses TRBV27 and TRBJ1-6, with D possibly matching TRBD1 (5 bases). The germline V gene has CDR1 MNHEY and CDR2 SMNVEV (reference sequence). The CDR3 is 15 residues long. The ends were cut back, 5 bases at V and 8 bases at J, with 16 bases in the middle. Here the CDR3 reads CASSPWGRDHSPLHF. Written as DNA, the CDR3 is TGTGCCAGCAGTCCTTGGGGCAGGGATCATTCACCCCTCCACTTT.

This clonotype has more than one count but fewer than ten. J is TRBJ1-5 and V is TRBV6-1, with D possibly matching TRBD1 (5 bases). Germline V CDR1 and CDR2: MNHNS, SASEGT. The CDR3 contains 15 residues. Deletions cut 4 bases from V and 2 bases from J, with 12 bases between. This chain's CDR3 is CASSARAIGNQPQHF. The CDR3 DNA follows: TGTGCCAGCAGTGCCAGGGCGATCGGCAATCAGCCCCAGCATTTT.

The table lists this clonotype with many counts. J is TRBJ2-7 and V is TRBV7-9; 7 nucleotides align to TRBD1. Germline lookup yields CDR1 SEHNR and CDR2 FQNEAQ (reference sequence). V shed 5 bases and J 1 base; nucleotides not matched to a gene: 8. There are 15 residues in the CDR3. CDR3 sequence (DNA): TGTGCCAGCAGCCTTGACAGGGTGAGGTCCTACGAGCAGTACTTC. Protein: CASSLDRVRSYEQYF.

This chain links TRBV29-1 with TRBJ2-7; 9 positions agree with TRBD1. Germline values: CDR1 SQVTM, CDR2 ANQGSEA. The junction had 14 bases not matched to a gene; V was cut back by 6 bases and J by 5 bases. This CDR3 spans 15 amino acids. The DNA for the CDR3 is TGCAGCGTCCTTGTCGGAGACAGGGGGTTCCACGAGCAGTACTTC. Residues: CSVLVGDRGFHEQYF.

This clonotype was counted many times. The gene calls are TRBV2 and TRBJ1-2; D remains unclear. Germline CDR1 is SNHLY and CDR2 is FYNNEI. V was shortened by 4 bases and J by 5 bases, with 8 bases between the two germline ends. There are 12 residues in the CDR3. CDR3 region: CASSVIAYGYTF. The DNA of the CDR3 is TGTGCCAGCAGTGTGATTGCTTATGGCTACACCTTC.

The chain links TRBV2 to TRBJ1-5; D uncertain. The V and J ends lost 5 bases and 7 bases respectively, with 15 bases between them. Looked up from germline, CDR1 is SNHLY and CDR2 is FYNNEI. This CDR3 is built from 14 residues. The CDR3 loop is CASSLARSSQPQHF. The CDR3 DNA reads as TGTGCCAGCAGTCTGGCCCGTTCCTCCCAGCCCCAGCATTTT.

This rearrangement joins TRBV5-1 to TRBJ1-5; no firm D call. V dropped 4 bases and J dropped 1 base, with 12 bases sitting between them. Germline loops: CDR1 SGHRS, CDR2 YFSETQ. The CDR3 spans 15 residues. The CDR3 region is CASSLETGSNQPQHF. The CDR3 DNA is TGCGCCAGCAGCCTGGAAACGGGGAGCAATCAGCCCCAGCATTTT.

This clonotype was picked up a small number of times. The chain joins TRBV2 to TRBJ2-3; D perhaps matches TRBD1 (5 bases). Germline values: CDR1 SNHLY, CDR2 FYNNEI. V was shortened by 5 bases and J by 3 bases, with 15 bases between the two germline ends. The CDR3 sequence is 15 residues long. The CDR3 spells CASSPDRAMTDTQYF. For the CDR3, the DNA is TGTGCCAGCAGTCCCGACAGAGCTATGACAGATACGCAGTATTTT. Full variable domain (outside the CDR3, taken from reference TRBV2 and TRBJ2-3): EPEVTQTPSHQVTQMGQEVILRCVPISNHLYFYWYRQILGQKVEFLVSFYNNEISEKSEIFDDQFSVERPDGSNFTLKIRSTKLEDSAMYFCASSPDRAMTDTQYFGPGTRLTVL.

This chain uses TRBV6-1 with TRBJ2-5, with TRBD2 matching over 13 bases. Germline-derived CDR1 and CDR2 are MNHNS and SASEGT. This CDR3 is 14 amino acids long. V lost 7 bases and J lost 4; bases outside the gene matches: 3. The CDR3 DNA reads TGTGCCAGCAAGGGACTAGCGGGGCTAGAGACCCAGTACTTC. Its translation: CASKGLAGLETQYF.

The chain uses TRBV24-1 and TRBJ2-7, with 7 bases lining up with TRBD1. CDR1 is KGHDR, CDR2 SFDVKD, per germline. V was pared by 11 bases and J by 4 bases, with 19 bases of the junction left unmatched. The CDR3 spans 16 residues. In DNA, the CDR3 is TGTGCCAGTGGCGTGACCTTCGGGACAGTTCATTACGAGCAGTACTTC. This codes for CASGVTFGTVHYEQYF.

Comment on this clonotype: The junction departs from germline at one end; a sequencing error may be responsible. The chain carries TRBV29-1 and TRBJ1-2; D call uncertain. The CDR3 is 12 amino acids. Germline V gives CDR1 SQVTM, CDR2 ANQGSEA. CDR3 coding DNA: TGCGGCGTTGGTACAGAGAACTATGGCTACACCTTC. Encoded protein: CGVGTENYGYTF.

This chain connects TRBV20-1 to TRBJ2-7, with 14 bases identical to TRBD2. The CDR3 runs 14 residues. V dropped 4 bases and J dropped 2; count of bases not matched to a gene: 1. CDR1 and CDR2 from the germline V gene are DFQATT and SNEGSKA (reference sequence). The CDR3 sequence: CSAKGLAGAYEQYF. The CDR3 coding sequence is TGCAGTGCTAAGGGACTAGCGGGGGCCTACGAGCAGTACTTC.

The CDR3 region is CASSQEQGANYGYTF. CDR3 bases: TGTGCCAGCAGCCAAGAACAGGGGGCTAACTATGGCTACACCTTC. The chain employs TRBV3-1 and TRBJ1-2, with 8 positions matching TRBD1. Germline CDR1 and CDR2: LGHDT and YNNKEL (reference sequence). This CDR3 region has 15 residues. The V and J ends lost 0 bases and 0 bases, in that order; junction bases with no gene match: 0. Variable domain in full (rest from reference TRBV3-1 and TRBJ1-2): DTAVSQTPKYLVTQMGNDKSIKCEQNLGHDTMYWYKQDSKKFLKIMFSYNNKELIINETVPNRFSPKSPDKAHLNLHINSLELGDSAVYFCASSQEQGANYGYTFGSGTRLTVV.

Many counts were recorded for this clonotype. The chain is built from TRBV2 and TRBJ1-2; D might be TRBD1 (5 bases). V shed 8 bases and J shed 2 bases, with 6 bases lying between them. The germline CDR1 and CDR2 sequences are SNHLY and FYNNEI. This CDR3 has 11 residues. The CDR3 sequence is CASGGNYGYTF. The CDR3 coding sequence is TGTGCCAGCGGGGGGAACTATGGCTACACCTTC. The entire variable domain, with the rest obtained from reference TRBV2 and TRBJ1-2, is as follows: EPEVTQTPSHQVTQMGQEVILRCVPISNHLYFYWYRQILGQKVEFLVSFYNNEISEKSEIFDDQFSVERPDGSNFTLKIRSTKLEDSAMYFCASGGNYGYTFGSGTRLTVV.

This clonotype has a count of ten or more. The V call is TRBV24-1, the J call TRBJ1-2; D unclear. V was shortened by 4 bases and J by 7 bases, with 15 bases between the two germline ends. Germline V gene sequence: CDR1 KGHDR, CDR2 SFDVKD. The CDR3 length is 14 residues. CDR3 loop: CATSDPIDQVGYTF. Written as DNA, the CDR3 is TGTGCCACCAGTGACCCTATCGACCAAGTTGGCTACACCTTC.

V gene TRBV15 combines with J gene TRBJ1-2; 7 bases match TRBD1. The CDR3 loop spans 13 amino acids. Germline-derived CDR1 and CDR2 are LNHNV and YYDKDF (reference sequence). Trimming at V came to 4 bases and at J to 8 bases, leaving 7 bases not matched to a gene. The CDR3 reads CATSKGGRRGYTF. The CDR3 bases are TGTGCCACCAGCAAAGGGGGCCGTAGAGGCTACACCTTC.

The V call is TRBV29-1, the J call TRBJ1-1; a weak D match, TRBD1 (6 bases). V shed 3 bases and J shed 5 bases, with 16 bases lying between them. Germline lookup yields CDR1 SQVTM and CDR2 ANQGSEA. The CDR3 is 14 residues long. CDR3 nucleotides: TGCAGCGTTGACAGCCCGGGGGCATGGACTGAAGCTTTCTTT. Amino acids: CSVDSPGAWTEAFF.

This clonotype was counted a few times. The chain couples TRBV24-1 to TRBJ1-2; 7 nucleotides line up with TRBD1. J gave up 6 bases and V 5 bases, and 5 bases lay outside the gene matches. Germline V CDR1 and CDR2: KGHDR, SFDVKD. This CDR3 is 13 amino acids long. Here the CDR3 DNA reads TGTGCCACCAGTGTACAGGGGAATGATGGCTACACCTTC. Protein: CATSVQGNDGYTF.

A note on this clonotype: It may be a read error: a sequence one base away is much more abundant. This CDR3 fails to terminate in the conserved phenylalanine or tryptophan, so it likely reflects a read error. The chain joins TRBV29-1 to TRBJ2-3; D is undetermined. The V gene's germline CDR1 is SQVTM and CDR2 ANQGSEA. This CDR3 comprises 13 residues. V gave up 2 bases and J gave up 1 base, with 7 bases separating them. This CDR3 reads CSVELLGTDTQYL. In nucleotides, the CDR3 is TGCAGCGTTGAACTCCTTGGCACAGATACGCAGTATCTT.

This chain connects TRBV7-2 to TRBJ1-4; TRBD1 matches at 7 bases. Germline V gene sequence: CDR1 SGHTA, CDR2 FQGNSA. CDR3 length: 14 amino acids. V lost 5 bases to trimming and J lost 4 bases; unmatched junction nucleotides: 4. The CDR3: CASSKQGINEKLFF. The CDR3 DNA follows: TGTGCCAGCAGCAAACAGGGGATTAATGAAAAACTGTTTTTT.

The gene calls are TRBV30 and TRBJ2-2; D possibly corresponds to TRBD2 (6 bases). Looked up from germline, CDR1 is GTSNPN and CDR2 is SVGIG (reference sequence). The CDR3 covers 12 residues. Trimming removed 7 bases from V and 6 bases from J, with 12 bases in between. The CDR3 loop is CAFRRGSGELFF. CDR3 nucleotide sequence: TGTGCCTTTAGGCGGGGCTCCGGGGAGCTGTTTTTT.

This chain connects TRBV25-1 to TRBJ2-7, with D possibly matching TRBD2 (5 bases). The germline V gene encodes CDR1 MGHDK and CDR2 SYGVNS. The CDR3 covers 14 residues. V dropped 6 bases and J dropped 5 bases, with 17 bases sitting between them. As DNA, the CDR3 is TGTGCCAGCAGCATCCGACGGGGTTTGAACGAGCAGTACTTC. It specifies CASSIRRGLNEQYF.

Concerning this clonotype: A single base separates this from a much larger clone, so it may be a read error. The rearrangement uses TRBV6-1 and TRBJ1-6; D remains ambiguous. This CDR3 has 13 residues. Germline values: CDR1 MNHNS, CDR2 SASEGT. The germline V and J ends were trimmed by 6 bases and 10 bases, with 13 bases remaining between them. The CDR3, as DNA: TGTGCCAGCAGCGCAAAGGCGAACTCACCCCTCCACTTT. Its protein product is CASSAKANSPLHF.